Sequencing of this TCR beta chain was carried out in a study of response to subunit inactivated influenza vaccine. The CDR3 runs to 14 residues. CDR1 and CDR2 (germline): SGHRS, YFSETQ. Trimming removed 4 bases at V and 6 bases at J, with 14 bases between. In TCRdb, the RT-PCR reads were re-called with MiXCR into one record per CDR3 protein. The sample contains more than 550,000 distinct CDR3 sequences, over 9.5% of which appear only once. This receptor was obtained from a man aged 45-65 years who received an inactivated influenza vaccine. Specimen: PBMCs from blood, collected on the day of vaccination. The chain links TRBV5-1 to TRBJ2-1; perhaps TRBD2 as D (5 bases). As DNA, the CDR3 is TGCGCCAGCAGCGTTACTAGTTTCTTCAATGAGCAGTTCTTC. Amino acid sequence: CASSVTSFFNEQFF.